Presented here are 15 T cell receptor beta chains from one specimen sequenced in a study of cytomegalovirus exposure and HLA in healthy donors. The PCR used 60 Vbeta and 13 Jbeta primers. The table came from immunoSEQ multiplex PCR; TCRdb's copy has only in-frame clones and leaves some out. The listing records approximately 190,000 clones. Material: PBMCs. Receptors originate from a boy aged 5-17 years in good health and CMV-seronegative.

The V call is TRBV4-2, the J call TRBJ1-4; 8 bases are a match to TRBD1. CDR1 and CDR2 from the germline V gene are LGHNA and YNFKEQ. Losses at the gene ends were 1 base for V and 7 bases for J; bases not matched to a gene: 11. The CDR3 consists of 17 residues. This CDR3 is CASSQGTHGTGLEKLFF. CDR3 nucleotide sequence: TGTGCCAGCAGCCAAGGCACCCACGGGACAGGACTTGAAAAACTGTTTTTT.

J is TRBJ2-7 and V is TRBV5-1; no clear D. Germline-derived CDR1 and CDR2 are SGHRS and YFSETQ. Trimming pared 0 bases from V and 4 bases from J, leaving 8 bases between. This CDR3 has 13 amino acids. The CDR3 reads CASSLGNRYEQYF. DNA of the CDR3: TGCGCCAGCAGCTTGGGTAATCGTTACGAGCAGTACTTC.

This chain links TRBV10-1 with TRBJ1-2, with D uncertain. The CDR3 runs to 13 residues. V was clipped by 0 bases and J by 4 bases, with 6 bases between them. Germline V gene lookup returns CDR1 WNHNN and CDR2 SYGVQD (reference sequence). CDR3 sequence (DNA): TGCGCCAGCAGTGAGTCGACTCGCTATGGCTACACCTTC. Its translation: CASSESTRYGYTF.

V gene TRBV6-6 combines with J gene TRBJ2-5, with 8 bases that match TRBD1. Losses at the gene ends were 6 bases for V and 5 bases for J; bases not matched to a gene: 5. The CDR3 covers 13 residues. The germline V gene encodes CDR1 MNHNY and CDR2 SVGAGI (reference sequence). The DNA of the CDR3 is TGTGCCAGCAGAGCAGGGGGCGGGGAGACCCAGTACTTC. Translating gives CASRAGGGETQYF.

V usage is TRBV1 and J usage is TRBJ1-5; TRBD1 reflects the table's D call only, with no check against the DNA. TRBV1 is a known pseudogene. The CDR3 runs 15 residues. CDR3 loop: CTSGNPDRGLQPQHF. DNA of the CDR3: TGCACCAGCGGGAATCCGGACAGGGGGCTACAGCCCCAGCATTTT.

The chain is built from TRBV18 and TRBJ1-1; 9 nucleotides align to TRBD1. V shed 6 bases, J shed 5 bases, and the junction held 7 bases outside the gene matches. Per germline, CDR1 KGHSH and CDR2 LQKENI. This CDR3 is 14 amino acids long. CDR3 region: CASSLGTGYTEAFF. The CDR3 DNA reads TGTGCCAGCTCCCTGGGGACAGGGTATACTGAAGCTTTCTTT.

This rearrangement joins TRBV7-2 to TRBJ1-5; possibly TRBD1 for D (6 bases). V was shortened by 1 base and J by 7 bases, with 11 bases between the two germline ends. CDR1 and CDR2 from the germline V gene are SGHTA and FQGNSA. The CDR3 runs to 14 residues. In nucleotides, the CDR3 is TGTGCCAGCAGCTTAGTATCCGACAGGCAGCCCCAGCATTTT. Its translation: CASSLVSDRQPQHF.

V is TRBV10-3 and J is TRBJ2-2; tentative D call: TRBD1 (6 bases). V lost 7 bases, J lost 7 bases, and 13 bases lay in between. CDR1 is ENHRY, CDR2 SYGVKD, per germline. This CDR3 is 13 amino acids long. CDR3 amino acids: CAITEGESGELFF. CDR3 in DNA: TGTGCCATCACCGAGGGGGAGAGCGGGGAGCTGTTTTTT.

This chain connects TRBV25-1 to TRBJ2-1, with 7 bases that match TRBD1. Germline V gene data show CDR1 as MGHDK and CDR2 as SYGVNS. J gave up 7 bases and V 1 base, and 13 bases lay outside the gene matches. This CDR3 contains 17 residues. CDR3 in amino acids: CASSELRWGTEHNEQFF. Written as DNA, the CDR3 is TGTGCCAGCAGTGAATTAAGGTGGGGGACAGAACATAATGAGCAGTTCTTC.

V is TRBV4-1 and J is TRBJ1-5; TRBD1 is a possible D gene (5 bases). V was pared by 0 bases and J by 0 bases, with 12 bases between. The CDR3 runs to 17 residues. The germline gives CDR1 MGHRA, CDR2 YSYEKL. The CDR3 region is CASSQDAGPNSNQPQHF. CDR3 sequence (DNA): TGCGCCAGCAGCCAAGATGCAGGGCCAAATAGCAATCAGCCCCAGCATTTT.

V gene TRBV27 combines with J gene TRBJ1-6; 10 nucleotides align to TRBD1. The V gene's germline CDR1 is MNHEY and CDR2 SMNVEV (reference sequence). The length of the CDR3 is 14 residues. The J segment lost 6 bases and the V segment lost 8 bases, leaving 4 bases of the junction unmatched. The CDR3 loop reads CASAWDRGNSPLHF. The CDR3 nucleotides are TGTGCCAGCGCCTGGGACAGGGGTAATTCACCCCTCCACTTT.

The rearrangement links TRBV6-1 to TRBJ1-5, with a tentative D call TRBD1 (5 bases). The CDR3 consists of 14 residues. Per germline, CDR1 MNHNS and CDR2 SASEGT. V was pared by 2 bases and J by 7 bases, with 12 bases between. The chain's CDR3 is CASSEWRGGQPQHF. In DNA, the CDR3 is TGTGCCAGCAGTGAATGGAGGGGTGGCCAGCCCCAGCATTTT.

The V gene is TRBV11-2, the J gene TRBJ2-2, with 7 bases identical to TRBD1. The CDR3 length is 15 residues. The germline CDR1 and CDR2 sequences are SGHAT and FQNNGV. V lost 3 bases and J lost 5; bases outside the gene matches: 6. The CDR3 region is CASSLRQGVTGELFF. The CDR3 bases are TGTGCCAGCAGCTTGAGGCAGGGGGTTACCGGGGAGCTGTTTTTT. Filled out from reference TRBV11-2 and TRBJ2-2, the complete variable domain reads EAGVAQSPRYKIIEKRQSVAFWCNPISGHATLYWYQQILGQGPKLLIQFQNNGVVDDSQLPKDRFSAERLKGVDSTLKIQPAKLEDSAVYLCASSLRQGVTGELFFGEGSRLTVL.

V is TRBV12-5 and J is TRBJ2-7; no firm D call. The CDR3 is 11 residues long. Germline CDR1 reads LGHNT; CDR2 reads FRNRAP. V lost 6 bases and J lost 1, with 4 bases in between. The CDR3 nucleotides read TGTGCTAGTGGACAGTCCTACGAGCAGTACTTC. Translated, it gives CASGQSYEQYF.

The V call is TRBV27, the J call TRBJ1-6, with a weak D call TRBD1 (6 bases). The germline V gene has CDR1 MNHEY and CDR2 SMNVEV (reference sequence). V was clipped by 3 bases and J by 13 bases, with 16 bases between them. CDR3 length: 14 amino acids. CDR3 region: CASSLDKGVRPLHF. The CDR3 coding sequence is TGTGCCAGCAGTTTGGATAAGGGGGTAAGGCCCCTCCACTTT.